Many counts were recorded for the clone carrying this T cell receptor (beta chain). Its antigen is currently unknown. The record originates from a study of identical twins. Study observations and caveats: Models underestimated out-of-frame TCR alpha sharing in monozygotic twins.

The CDR3 runs to 12 residues. The V gene lost 2 bases and the J gene lost 4 bases, with 4 bases spanning the gap. Germline CDR1 is KGHSH and CDR2 is LQKENI. TCRdb itself ran the 5' RACE reads through MiXCR, one entry per CDR3 protein. Of roughly 200,000 distinct CDR3 sequences listed, 7.5% were seen once; the top ten hold 1.9%. The same data also went into a second study, on yellow fever vaccine responses in identical twins.

This TCR came from a woman aged 18-30 years in good health. Input material: memory (CD45RO+) T cells sorted from blood. V usage is TRBV18 and J usage is TRBJ2-3; D is ambiguous. CDR3 DNA: TGTGCCAGCTCACCATTGGCAGATACGCAGTATTTT. It translates to CASSPLADTQYF.